This T cell receptor beta chain was captured by sequencing in a study of blood T cell repertoires in COVID-19. About the study: Acute and convalescent COVID-19 specimens originated in the United States, Italy and Spain.

As originally analysed: Reference gene primer amplification yielded estimated nucleated cell counts. The assay was immunoSEQ multiplex PCR, and TCRdb's table has in-frame clones only and misses some. The V and J calls and the clone size are those of that table, but D and trimming were determined from the DNA. Of some 380,000 clones listed, over 75% are singletons. This receptor was obtained from a woman aged 40 to 55 with acute COVID-19. The sequenced material came from PBMCs or T cells enriched from blood (not recorded which).

CDR3 amino acids: CASSLGSSGGYSPLHF. The CDR3 bases are TGTGCCAGCAGCTTAGGTTCCTCGGGAGGGTACTCACCCCTCCACTTT. This chain joins TRBV11-2 and TRBJ1-6; no clear D. The CDR3 contains 16 residues. V shed 1 base and J shed 10 bases, with 17 bases lying between them. CDR1 and CDR2 from the germline V gene are SGHAT and FQNNGV.